Reported below is one T cell receptor beta chain. The target antigen is unknown. The source of the sample is a study of regulatory dendritic cells for organ transplantation. The germline V gene has CDR1 SGDLS and CDR2 YYNGEE. CDR3 length: 16 residues. Trimming took 0 bases from V and 4 from J; bases not matched to a gene: 9. Data came from immunoSEQ multiplex PCR; TCRdb stores just in-frame clones and leaves some out. The profile shows about 21,000 clones, about 85% of them singletons. Sorted subsets were CFSE-labeled and cultured less than 6 days with allogeneic dendritic cells. This clonotype originated in a human donor in good health. V is TRBV9 and J is TRBJ2-5; 7 bases are a match to TRBD2. Sequencing used naive CD4+ T cells from blood cultured with dendritic cells. Subset reported: CD45RA+ naive T cells. The CDR3 region has the DNA TGTGCCAGCAGCGTAGCGGGGGGTCGAGGCCCAGAGACCCAGTACTTC. Translating it yields CASSVAGGRGPETQYF.